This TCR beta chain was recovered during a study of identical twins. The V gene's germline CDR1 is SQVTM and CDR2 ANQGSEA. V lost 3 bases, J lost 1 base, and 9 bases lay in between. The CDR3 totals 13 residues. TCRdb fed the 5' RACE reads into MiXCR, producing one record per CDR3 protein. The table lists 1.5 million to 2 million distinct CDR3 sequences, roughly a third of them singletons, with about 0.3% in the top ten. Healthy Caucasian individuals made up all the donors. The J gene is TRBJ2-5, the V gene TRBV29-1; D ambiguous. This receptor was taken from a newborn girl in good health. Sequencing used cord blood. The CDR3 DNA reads TGCAGCGTTGATCGGGCGCCCCAAGAGACCCAGTACTTC. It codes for CSVDRAPQETQYF.